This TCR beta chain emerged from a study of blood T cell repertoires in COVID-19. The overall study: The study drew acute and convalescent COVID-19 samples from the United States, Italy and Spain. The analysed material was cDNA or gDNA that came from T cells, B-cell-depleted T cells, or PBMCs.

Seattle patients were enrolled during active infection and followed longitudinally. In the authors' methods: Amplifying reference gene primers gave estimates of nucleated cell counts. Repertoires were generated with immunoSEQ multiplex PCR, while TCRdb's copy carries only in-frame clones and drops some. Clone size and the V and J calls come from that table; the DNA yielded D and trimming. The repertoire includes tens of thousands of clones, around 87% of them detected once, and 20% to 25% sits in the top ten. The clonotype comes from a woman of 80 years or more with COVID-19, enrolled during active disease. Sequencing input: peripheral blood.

CDR3 region: CASSLDRVGNIQYF. The CDR3, as DNA: TGTGCCAGCAGCCTAGACAGGGTGGGAAACATTCAGTACTTC. The rearrangement links TRBV7-8 to TRBJ2-4, with 7 bases matching TRBD1. V was pared by 5 bases and J by 6 bases, with 7 bases of the junction left unmatched. The CDR3 has 14 residues. CDR1 is SGHVS, CDR2 FQNEAQ, per germline. Full variable domain (missing parts from reference TRBV7-8 and TRBJ2-4): GAGVSQSPRYKVAKRGQDVALRCDPISGHVSLFWYQQALGQGPEFLTYFQNEAQLDKSGLPSDRFFAERPEGSVSTLKIQRTQQEDSAVYLCASSLDRVGNIQYFGAGTRLSVL.